Given below is one TCR beta chain in context. Its antigen remains unidentified. This sample is drawn from a study of identical twins. TCRdb re-called the 5' RACE reads through MiXCR, storing one row per CDR3 protein. The sample records 450,000 to 600,000 distinct CDR3 sequences, about a fifth being singletons. Deletions cut 1 base from V and 2 bases from J, with 14 bases between. The CDR3 runs to 16 residues. Germline lookup yields CDR1 SGHRS and CDR2 YFSETQ. Study results and limitations: High-abundance cord blood beta clonotypes had fewer insertions; memory repertoires showed none. For monozygotic twins, models underestimated out-of-frame TCR alpha sharing.

The data also belong to a second study, concerning yellow fever vaccine responses in identical twins.

The rearrangement links TRBV5-1 to TRBJ2-3; tentative D call: TRBD2 (5 bases). Material for sequencing was CD4+ T cells sorted from blood. The sequence was obtained from a woman younger than 30 in good health. The CDR3 loop is CASSLRTGGSTDTQYF. The CDR3 DNA follows: TGCGCCAGCAGCTTGAGAACGGGCGGGTCCACAGATACGCAGTATTTT.